A single sample gave rise to the 18 T cell receptor beta chains below, sequenced in a study of blood T cell repertoires in COVID-19. Profiling relied on immunoSEQ multiplex PCR, and the TCRdb table lists in-frame clones only, not all of them. The sample yields approximately 200,000 clones, 85% to 90% seen once. The sequencing input was peripheral blood. Receptor source: a woman in her fifties or sixties with acute or convalescent COVID-19.

The chain combines TRBV20-1 with TRBJ1-1; 7 bases match TRBD1. The CDR3 is 13 residues long. V trimming: 3 bases; J trimming: 1 base; junction bases outside the gene matches: 2. CDR1 is DFQATT, CDR2 SNEGSKA, per germline (reference sequence). The CDR3: CSASQGGNTEAFF. The CDR3 coding sequence is TGCAGTGCTAGTCAGGGGGGGAACACTGAAGCTTTCTTT.

The chain uses TRBV9 and TRBJ2-7, with a weak D call TRBD1 (6 bases). CDR1 is SGDLS, CDR2 YYNGEE, per germline. The CDR3 covers 14 residues. V gave up 0 bases and J gave up 4 bases, with 11 bases separating them. CDR3 nucleotides: TGTGCCAGCAGCGTAGATCAGGGGCAATACGAGCAGTACTTC. This translates into CASSVDQGQYEQYF.

V usage is TRBV28 and J usage is TRBJ1-3; D gene unclear. V dropped 8 bases and J dropped 8 bases, with 13 bases sitting between them. This CDR3 region has 12 residues. Germline V gene sequence: CDR1 MDHEN, CDR2 SYDVKM. CDR3 DNA: TGTGCCAGCCGTGACTCCCGAGACACCATATATTTT. Translated, it gives CASRDSRDTIYF.

This chain links TRBV5-5 with TRBJ1-2, with D unclear. There are 13 residues in the CDR3. V gave up 1 base and J gave up 9 bases, with 13 bases separating them. Germline CDR1 and CDR2: SGHKS and YYEKEE (reference sequence). The CDR3 loop is CASSLHGSTSYTF. The CDR3 bases are TGTGCCAGCAGCTTGCATGGGAGTACTAGCTACACCTTC.

V usage is TRBV6-5 and J usage is TRBJ2-5; 12 bases are a match to TRBD2. Germline trimming cut 4 bases from V and 7 bases from J; bases unmatched to any gene: 10. Per the germline V gene, CDR1 is MNHEY and CDR2 is SVGAGI. This CDR3 has 16 amino acids. The CDR3 region has the DNA TGTGCCAGCAGTTGGGGACTAGCGGGCCTGTCGGGGACCCAGTACTTC. Its translation: CASSWGLAGLSGTQYF.

The V call is TRBV18, the J call TRBJ1-6; D might be TRBD1 (6 bases). The V and J ends lost 5 bases and 1 base respectively, with 9 bases between them. Germline loops: CDR1 KGHSH, CDR2 LQKENI. This CDR3 comprises 15 residues. In DNA form, the CDR3 reads TGTGCCAGCTCAGGCCAGGGGTCCTATAATTCACCCCTCCACTTT. This gives the protein CASSGQGSYNSPLHF. Using reference TRBV18 and TRBJ1-6 for the parts outside the CDR3, the full variable domain is NAGVMQNPRHLVRRRGQEARLRCSPMKGHSHVYWYRQLPEEGLKFMVYLQKENIIDESGMPKERFSAEFPKEGPSILRIQQVVRGDSAAYFCASSGQGSYNSPLHFGNGTRLTVT.

The chain carries TRBV11-2 and TRBJ1-4; D call uncertain. This CDR3 has 14 residues. Trimming left V 0 bases short and J 7 bases short, with 9 bases between. Germline assignment: CDR1 SGHAT and CDR2 FQNNGV. CDR3 sequence: CASSLERTVEKLFF. In nucleotides, the CDR3 is TGTGCCAGCAGCTTAGAAAGAACAGTTGAAAAACTGTTTTTT.

The chain carries TRBV5-6 and TRBJ2-7; D is uncertain. The germline V and J ends were trimmed by 0 bases and 1 base, with 5 bases remaining between them. From germline, CDR1 is SGHDT and CDR2 YYEEEE. The CDR3 covers 13 residues. CDR3 sequence: CASSLDVSYEQYF. As DNA, the CDR3 is TGTGCCAGCAGCTTGGATGTATCCTACGAGCAGTACTTC.

This sequence joins TRBV18 and TRBJ1-1; 8 positions match TRBD1. The CDR3 runs to 15 residues. The J segment lost 1 base and the V segment lost 3 bases, leaving 4 bases of the junction unmatched. The germline V gene encodes CDR1 KGHSH and CDR2 LQKENI. The CDR3 nucleotides are TGTGCCAGCTCACCGCAGGGGGCGCGGAACACTGAAGCTTTCTTT. It codes for CASSPQGARNTEAFF.

The chain employs TRBV3-1 (or the pseudogene TRBV3-2) and TRBJ1-1, with unresolved D. Germline lookup yields CDR1 LGHDT and CDR2 YNNKEL (reference sequence). The V and J ends lost 1 base and 6 bases respectively, with 9 bases between them. The CDR3 is made up of 13 amino acids. The CDR3 reads CASSQGWLAEAFF. The CDR3 nucleotides read TGTGCCAGCAGCCAAGGATGGCTCGCTGAAGCTTTCTTT.

Only one count was recorded for this clone. The J gene is TRBJ1-1, the V gene TRBV28, with 7 bases identical to TRBD1. The junction had 16 bases not matched to a gene; V was cut back by 5 bases and J by 1 base. In germline, CDR1 is MDHEN, CDR2 SYDVKM. The CDR3 has 18 residues. The CDR3: CASSQTLRGLGANTEAFF. The CDR3 DNA reads as TGTGCCAGCAGTCAGACGTTGAGGGGGCTCGGGGCGAACACTGAAGCTTTCTTT. The whole variable domain, filled in from reference TRBV28 and TRBJ1-1, reads DVKVTQSSRYLVKRTGEKVFLECVQDMDHENMFWYRQDPGLGLRLIYFSYDVKMKEKGDIPEGYSVSREKKERFSLILESASTNQTSMYLCASSQTLRGLGANTEAFFGQGTRLTVV.

The chain recombines TRBV7-9 with TRBJ2-3, with TRBD2 matching over 9 bases. CDR1 and CDR2 from the germline V gene are SEHNR and FQNEAQ (reference sequence). The CDR3 is made up of 15 amino acids. V lost 5 bases to trimming and J lost 2 bases; unmatched junction nucleotides: 5. The DNA of the CDR3 is TGTGCCAGCAGCCACCCTAGCGGGGACACAGATACGCAGTATTTT. This codes for CASSHPSGDTDTQYF.

The chain joins TRBV7-6 to TRBJ2-2; the D gene is possibly TRBD1 (6 bases). The CDR3 length is 17 residues. V lost 0 bases and J lost 0, with 11 bases in between. Per the germline V gene, CDR1 is SGHVS and CDR2 is FNYEAQ. CDR3 amino acids: CASSLARGTPNTGELFF. The CDR3 region has the DNA TGTGCCAGCAGCTTAGCTAGGGGGACACCGAACACCGGGGAGCTGTTTTTT.

The chain couples TRBV10-3 to TRBJ1-2; 12 nucleotides line up with TRBD1. The germline V gene encodes CDR1 ENHRY and CDR2 SYGVKD. The CDR3 covers 18 residues. Germline trimming cut 5 bases from V and 4 bases from J; bases unmatched to any gene: 14. DNA of the CDR3: TGTGCCATCAGTTCCAAGTCCGGGACAGGGGGCACGAGCTATGGCTACACCTTC. This codes for CAISSKSGTGGTSYGYTF.

The chain recombines TRBV9 with TRBJ1-6, with a tentative D call TRBD1 (6 bases). Trimming pared 4 bases from V and 9 bases from J, leaving 14 bases between. In germline, CDR1 is SGDLS, CDR2 YYNGEE. CDR3 length equals 14 residues. The CDR3 nucleotides are TGTGCCAGCAGCCTGGGACAACTAGGTTCACCCCTCCACTTT. It codes for CASSLGQLGSPLHF. Full variable domain (outside the CDR3, taken from reference TRBV9 and TRBJ1-6): DSGVTQTPKHLITATGQRVTLRCSPRSGDLSVYWYQQSLDQGLQFLIQYYNGEERAKGNILERFSAQQFPDLHSELNLSSLELGDSALYFCASSLGQLGSPLHFGNGTRLTVT.

The rearrangement links TRBV27 to TRBJ2-5; 9 bases line up with TRBD1. Looked up from germline, CDR1 is MNHEY and CDR2 is SMNVEV (reference sequence). The CDR3 length is 15 residues. Trimming removed 5 bases from V and 0 bases from J; junction bases left unmatched: 4. The CDR3 sequence: CASSDRGAYQETQYF. As DNA, the CDR3 is TGTGCCAGCAGTGACAGGGGGGCGTACCAAGAGACCCAGTACTTC.

The chain employs TRBV25-1 and TRBJ1-1, with D maybe TRBD1 (5 bases). The CDR3 consists of 11 residues. Looked up from germline, CDR1 is MGHDK and CDR2 is SYGVNS. Trimming removed 8 bases at V and 10 bases at J, with 14 bases between. The DNA of the CDR3 is TGTGCCAGCGGGGGGGGAAGGCGAGCTTTCTTT. Translated, it gives CASGGGRRAFF.

The chain carries TRBV6-5 and TRBJ2-3; 9 bases map to TRBD2. Trimming at V came to 7 bases and at J to 3 bases, leaving 5 bases not matched to a gene. Germline values: CDR1 MNHEY, CDR2 SVGAGI. The CDR3 covers 14 residues. CDR3 residues: CASKSGGPTDTQYF. The CDR3 DNA reads as TGTGCCAGCAAAAGCGGGGGGCCTACAGATACGCAGTATTTT.